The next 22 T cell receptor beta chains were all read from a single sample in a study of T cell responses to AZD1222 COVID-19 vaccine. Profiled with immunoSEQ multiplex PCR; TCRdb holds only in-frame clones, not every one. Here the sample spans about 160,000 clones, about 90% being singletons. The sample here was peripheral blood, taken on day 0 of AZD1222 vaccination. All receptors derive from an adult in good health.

In DNA form, the CDR3 reads TGTGCCAGCAGCTTAGCAATCTCTAGCACAGATACGCAGTATTTT. The encoded protein is CASSLAISSTDTQYF. The chain uses TRBV7-9 and TRBJ2-3; D is unresolved. Germline CDR1 is SEHNR and CDR2 is FQNEAQ (reference sequence). The CDR3 totals 15 residues. Trimming took 0 bases from V and 0 from J, leaving 7 bases between them.

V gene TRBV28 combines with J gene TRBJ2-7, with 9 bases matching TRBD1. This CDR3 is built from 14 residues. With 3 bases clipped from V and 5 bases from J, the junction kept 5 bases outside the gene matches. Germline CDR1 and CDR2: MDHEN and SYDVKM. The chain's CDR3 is CASSLRDRVNEQYF. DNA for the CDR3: TGTGCCAGCAGTTTGAGGGACAGGGTGAACGAGCAGTACTTC.

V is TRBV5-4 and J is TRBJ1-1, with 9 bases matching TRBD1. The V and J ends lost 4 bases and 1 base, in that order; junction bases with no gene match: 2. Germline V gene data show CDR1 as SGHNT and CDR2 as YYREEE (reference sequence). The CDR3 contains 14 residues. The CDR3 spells CASSTGGPNTEAFF. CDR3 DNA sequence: TGTGCCAGCAGCACAGGGGGCCCGAACACTGAAGCTTTCTTT.

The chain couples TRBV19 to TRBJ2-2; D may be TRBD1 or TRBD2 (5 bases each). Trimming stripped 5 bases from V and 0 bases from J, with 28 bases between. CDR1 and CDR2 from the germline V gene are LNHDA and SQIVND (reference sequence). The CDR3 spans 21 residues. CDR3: CASSDLNLGYEGTSNTGELFF. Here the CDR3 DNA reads TGTGCCAGTAGTGATTTAAATTTGGGATATGAAGGGACGTCGAACACCGGGGAGCTGTTTTTT.

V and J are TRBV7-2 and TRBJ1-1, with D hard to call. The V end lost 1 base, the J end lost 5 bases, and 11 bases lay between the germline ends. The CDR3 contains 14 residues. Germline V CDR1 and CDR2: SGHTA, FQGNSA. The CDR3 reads CASSLVGVSTEAFF. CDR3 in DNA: TGTGCCAGCAGCTTAGTCGGGGTTTCGACTGAAGCTTTCTTT.

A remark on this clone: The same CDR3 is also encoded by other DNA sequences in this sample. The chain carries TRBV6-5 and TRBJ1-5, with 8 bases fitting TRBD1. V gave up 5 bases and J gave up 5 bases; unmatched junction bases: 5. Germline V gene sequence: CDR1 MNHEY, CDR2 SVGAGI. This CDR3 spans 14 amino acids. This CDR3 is CASSRTGRDQPQHF. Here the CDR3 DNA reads TGTGCCAGCAGTCGGACAGGGAGGGATCAGCCCCAGCATTTT.

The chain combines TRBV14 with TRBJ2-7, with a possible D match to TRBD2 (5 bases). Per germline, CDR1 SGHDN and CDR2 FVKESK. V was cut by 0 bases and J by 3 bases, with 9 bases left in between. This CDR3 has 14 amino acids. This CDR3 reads CASSQEGGLYEQYF. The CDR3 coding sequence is TGTGCCAGCAGCCAAGAGGGCGGACTCTACGAGCAGTACTTC.

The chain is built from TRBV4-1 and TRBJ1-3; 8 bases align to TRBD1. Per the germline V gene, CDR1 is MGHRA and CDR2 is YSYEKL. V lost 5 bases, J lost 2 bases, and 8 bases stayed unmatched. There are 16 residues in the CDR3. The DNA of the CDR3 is TGCGCCAGCAGCACCGGGACAGGCAAAACTGGAAACACCATATATTTT. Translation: CASSTGTGKTGNTIYF.

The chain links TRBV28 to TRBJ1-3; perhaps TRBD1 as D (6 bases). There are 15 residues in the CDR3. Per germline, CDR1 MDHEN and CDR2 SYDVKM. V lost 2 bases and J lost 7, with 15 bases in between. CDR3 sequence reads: CASSLMGAERNTIYF. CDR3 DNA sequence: TGTGCCAGCAGTTTAATGGGGGCTGAGCGCAACACCATATATTTT.

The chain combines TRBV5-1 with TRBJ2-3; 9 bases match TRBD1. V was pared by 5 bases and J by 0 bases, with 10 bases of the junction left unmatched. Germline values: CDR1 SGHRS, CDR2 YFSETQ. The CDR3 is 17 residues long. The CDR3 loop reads CASSLSRTGASTDTQYF. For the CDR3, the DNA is TGCGCCAGCAGTCTGTCCAGGACAGGGGCAAGCACAGATACGCAGTATTTT. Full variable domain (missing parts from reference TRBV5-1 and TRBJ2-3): KAGVTQTPRYLIKTRGQQVTLSCSPISGHRSVSWYQQTPGQGLQFLFEYFSETQRNKGNFPGRFSGRQFSNSRSEMNVSTLELGDSALYLCASSLSRTGASTDTQYFGPGTRLTVL.

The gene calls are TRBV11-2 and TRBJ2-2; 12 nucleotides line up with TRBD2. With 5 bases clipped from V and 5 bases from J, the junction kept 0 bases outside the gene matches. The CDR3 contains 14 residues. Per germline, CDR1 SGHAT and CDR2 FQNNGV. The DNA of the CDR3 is TGTGCCAGCAGCCTAGCGGGAGGGACCGGGGAGCTGTTTTTT. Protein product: CASSLAGGTGELFF.

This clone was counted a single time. The CDR3 here is CASSLPPNFYEQYF. Written as DNA, the CDR3 is TGTGCCAGCAGTTTACCTCCAAATTTCTACGAGCAGTACTTC. The chain has TRBV28 and TRBJ2-7; D gene unclear. The V end lost 2 bases, the J end lost 3 bases, and 11 bases lay between the germline ends. CDR1 is MDHEN and CDR2 is SYDVKM in the germline V gene. The CDR3 contains 14 residues.

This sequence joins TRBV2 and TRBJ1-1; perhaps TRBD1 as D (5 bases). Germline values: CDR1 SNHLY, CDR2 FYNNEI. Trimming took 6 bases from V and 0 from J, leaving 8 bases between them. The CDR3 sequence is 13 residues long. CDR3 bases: TGTGCCAGCAGAGACAGCGTGAACACTGAAGCTTTCTTT. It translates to CASRDSVNTEAFF. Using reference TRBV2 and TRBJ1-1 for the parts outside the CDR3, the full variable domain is EPEVTQTPSHQVTQMGQEVILRCVPISNHLYFYWYRQILGQKVEFLVSFYNNEISEKSEIFDDQFSVERPDGSNFTLKIRSTKLEDSAMYFCASRDSVNTEAFFGQGTRLTVV.

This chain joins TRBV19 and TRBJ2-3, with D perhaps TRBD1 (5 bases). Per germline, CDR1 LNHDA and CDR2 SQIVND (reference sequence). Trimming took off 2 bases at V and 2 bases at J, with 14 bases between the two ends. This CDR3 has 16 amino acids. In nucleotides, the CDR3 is TGTGCCAGTAGTATAACGGTACAGGCTTCCACAGATACGCAGTATTTT. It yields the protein CASSITVQASTDTQYF. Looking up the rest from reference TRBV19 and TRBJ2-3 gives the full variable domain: DGGITQSPKYLFRKEGQNVTLSCEQNLNHDAMYWYRQDPGQGLRLIYYSQIVNDFQKGDIAEGYSVSREKKESFPLTVTSAQKNPTAFYLCASSITVQASTDTQYFGPGTRLTVL.

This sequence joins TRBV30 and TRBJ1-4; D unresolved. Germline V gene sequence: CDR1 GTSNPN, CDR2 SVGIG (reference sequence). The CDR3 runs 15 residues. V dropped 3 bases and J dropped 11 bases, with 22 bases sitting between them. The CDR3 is CAWSPLGGPGTKLFF. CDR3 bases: TGTGCCTGGAGCCCGCTCGGCGGCCCGGGTACCAAACTGTTTTTT.

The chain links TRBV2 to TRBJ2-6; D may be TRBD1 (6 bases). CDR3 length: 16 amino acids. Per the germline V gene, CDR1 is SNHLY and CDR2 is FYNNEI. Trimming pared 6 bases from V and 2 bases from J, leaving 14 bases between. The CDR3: CASSAEGGPGANVLTF. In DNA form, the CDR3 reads TGTGCCAGCAGCGCGGAAGGGGGACCTGGGGCCAACGTCCTGACTTTC.

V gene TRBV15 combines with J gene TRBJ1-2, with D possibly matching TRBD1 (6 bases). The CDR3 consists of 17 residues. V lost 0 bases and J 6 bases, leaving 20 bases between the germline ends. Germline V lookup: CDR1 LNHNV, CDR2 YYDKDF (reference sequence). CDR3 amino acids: CATSRDGQGTLNDGYTF. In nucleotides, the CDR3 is TGTGCCACCAGCAGAGATGGGCAGGGGACCCTGAATGATGGCTACACCTTC.

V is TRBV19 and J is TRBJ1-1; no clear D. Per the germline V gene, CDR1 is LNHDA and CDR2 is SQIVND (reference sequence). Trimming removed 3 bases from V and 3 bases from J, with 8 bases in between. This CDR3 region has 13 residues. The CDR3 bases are TGTGCCAGTAGTATGGGGTCGTACACTGAAGCTTTCTTT. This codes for CASSMGSYTEAFF.

CDR3 nucleotides: TGTGCCAGCAGCTTCGGGGGAGCCCCTAGCACAGATACGCAGTATTTT. Its protein product is CASSFGGAPSTDTQYF. V usage is TRBV11-2 and J usage is TRBJ2-3; D possibly corresponds to TRBD2 (6 bases). V lost 3 bases to trimming and J lost 0 bases, with 13 bases between them. CDR1 and CDR2 (germline): SGHAT, FQNNGV. CDR3 size: 16 residues.

The CDR3 nucleotides are TGTGCCAGCAGCCTAGGGGGGGATAGCAATCAGCCCCAGCATTTT. Protein product: CASSLGGDSNQPQHF. This chain links TRBV3-1 (or the pseudogene TRBV3-2) with TRBJ1-5, with TRBD1 as a possible D gene (6 bases). Germline CDR1 is LGHDT and CDR2 is YNNKEL (reference sequence). The CDR3 totals 15 residues. Trimming shortened V by 4 bases and J by 0 bases, and 10 bases separated the two germline ends.

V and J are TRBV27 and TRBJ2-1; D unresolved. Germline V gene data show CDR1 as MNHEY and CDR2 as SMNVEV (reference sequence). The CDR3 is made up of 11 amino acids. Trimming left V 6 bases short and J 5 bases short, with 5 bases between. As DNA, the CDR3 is TGTGCCAGCAGCCGAAACAATGAGCAGTTCTTC. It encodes CASSRNNEQFF.

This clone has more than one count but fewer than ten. CDR3 nucleotides: TGTGCCAGTACCGCCGACAGGGCCTCTAACTATGGCTACACCTTC. Translating it yields CASTADRASNYGYTF. V and J are TRBV19 and TRBJ1-2, with 7 positions matching TRBD1. Germline CDR1 and CDR2: LNHDA and SQIVND (reference sequence). The CDR3 contains 15 residues. V shed 7 bases, J shed 0 bases, and the junction held 8 bases outside the gene matches.